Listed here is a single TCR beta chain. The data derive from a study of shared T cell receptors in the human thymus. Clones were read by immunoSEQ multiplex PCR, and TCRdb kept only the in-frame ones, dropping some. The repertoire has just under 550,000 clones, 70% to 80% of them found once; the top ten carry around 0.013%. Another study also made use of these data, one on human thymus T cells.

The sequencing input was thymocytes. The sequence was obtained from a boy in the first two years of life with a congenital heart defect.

The CDR3, as DNA: TGTGCCAGCAGCTCAACTAGCGGGAGGGCCCAAGATACGCAGTATTTT. It specifies CASSSTSGRAQDTQYF. The chain joins TRBV11-2 to TRBJ2-3; TRBD2 matches 13 bases. CDR1 and CDR2 from the germline V gene are SGHAT and FQNNGV. V lost 4 bases to trimming and J lost 5 bases; unmatched junction nucleotides: 6. CDR3 length equals 16 residues.